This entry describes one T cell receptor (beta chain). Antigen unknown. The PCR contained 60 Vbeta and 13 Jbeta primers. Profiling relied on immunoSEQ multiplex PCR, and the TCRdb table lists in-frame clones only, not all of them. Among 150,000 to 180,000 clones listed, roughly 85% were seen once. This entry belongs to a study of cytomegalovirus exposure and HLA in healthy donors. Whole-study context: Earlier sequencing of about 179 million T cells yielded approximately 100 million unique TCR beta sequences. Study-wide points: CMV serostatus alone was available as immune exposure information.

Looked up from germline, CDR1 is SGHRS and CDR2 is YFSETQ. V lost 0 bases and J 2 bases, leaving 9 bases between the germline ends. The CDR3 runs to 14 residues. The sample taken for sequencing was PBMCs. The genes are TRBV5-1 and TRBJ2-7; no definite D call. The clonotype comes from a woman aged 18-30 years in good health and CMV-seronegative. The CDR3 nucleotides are TGCGCCAGCAGCTTGGGGCAACATACCTACGAGCAGTACTTC. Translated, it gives CASSLGQHTYEQYF.